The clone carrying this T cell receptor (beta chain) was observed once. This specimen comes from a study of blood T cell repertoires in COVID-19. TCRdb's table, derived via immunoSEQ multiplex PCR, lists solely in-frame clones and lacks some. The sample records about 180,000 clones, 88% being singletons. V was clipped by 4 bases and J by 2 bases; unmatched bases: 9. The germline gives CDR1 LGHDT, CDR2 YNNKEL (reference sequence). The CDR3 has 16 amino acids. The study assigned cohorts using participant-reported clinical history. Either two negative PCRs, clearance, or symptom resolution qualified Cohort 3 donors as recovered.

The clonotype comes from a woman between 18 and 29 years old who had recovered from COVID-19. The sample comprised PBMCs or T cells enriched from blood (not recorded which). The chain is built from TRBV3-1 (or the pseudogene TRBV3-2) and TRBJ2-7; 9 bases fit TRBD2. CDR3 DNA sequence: TGTGCCAGCAGCCGCACCTGGACTAGCGTAACCTACGAGCAGTACTTC. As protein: CASSRTWTSVTYEQYF.